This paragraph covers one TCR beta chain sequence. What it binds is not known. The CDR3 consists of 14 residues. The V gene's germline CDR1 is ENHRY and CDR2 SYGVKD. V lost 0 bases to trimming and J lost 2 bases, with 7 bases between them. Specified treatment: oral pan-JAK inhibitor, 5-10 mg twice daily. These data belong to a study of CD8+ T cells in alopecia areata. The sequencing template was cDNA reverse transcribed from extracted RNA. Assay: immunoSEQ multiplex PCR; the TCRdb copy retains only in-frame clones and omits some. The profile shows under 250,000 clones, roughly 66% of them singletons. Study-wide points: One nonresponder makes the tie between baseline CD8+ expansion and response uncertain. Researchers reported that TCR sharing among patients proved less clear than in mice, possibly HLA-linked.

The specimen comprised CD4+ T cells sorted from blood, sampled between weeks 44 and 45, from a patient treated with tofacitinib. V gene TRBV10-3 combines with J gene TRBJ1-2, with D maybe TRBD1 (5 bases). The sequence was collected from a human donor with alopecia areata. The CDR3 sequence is CAISESQGNYGYTF. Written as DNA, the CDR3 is TGTGCCATCAGTGAGTCGCAGGGAAACTATGGCTACACCTTC.